This is a list of T cell receptor beta chains from one sample in a study of T cell changes during pregnancy in multiple sclerosis. Here immunoSEQ multiplex PCR was the method, and the copy in TCRdb shows in-frame clones only, minus some. Among fewer than 140,000 clones listed, roughly 89% were seen once. Sample: peripheral blood, taken before pregnancy. These receptors all stem from a female donor with multiple sclerosis, enrolled in a pregnancy study. The CDR3 runs from the conserved cysteine through the conserved F or W. Fields, in order: V gene, J gene, clone size, D gene, CDR3 protein, CDR3 DNA. The D gene is left open where the match is weak. Expanded clones get a size class; other rows say once, few or many, or leave the size out.

v_gene: TRBV27; j_gene: TRBJ1-6; abundance: .; d_gene: .; CDR3aa: CASNEGVRGSPLHF; CDR3nt: TGTGCCAGCAACGAAGGGGTCAGGGGTTCACCCCTCCACTTT
v_gene: TRBV6-6; j_gene: TRBJ2-1; abundance: .; d_gene: TRBD2; CDR3aa: CASTVLAGGPGNEQFF; CDR3nt: TGTGCCAGCACCGTACTTGCGGGGGGGCCTGGGAATGAGCAGTTCTTC
v_gene: TRBV9; j_gene: TRBJ2-7; abundance: .; d_gene: TRBD2; CDR3aa: CASSVAAGGYEQYF; CDR3nt: TGTGCCAGCAGCGTAGCAGCGGGGGGCTACGAGCAGTACTTC
v_gene: TRBV5-1; j_gene: TRBJ1-2; abundance: .; d_gene: .; CDR3aa: CASSEGQAGGYTF; CDR3nt: TGCGCCAGCAGCGAGGGGCAGGCGGGAGGCTACACCTTC
v_gene: TRBV9; j_gene: TRBJ2-3; abundance: .; d_gene: TRBD1; CDR3aa: CASSACEPGQRTDTQYF; CDR3nt: TGTGCCAGCAGCGCCTGCGAGCCGGGACAGCGTACAGATACGCAGTATTTT
v_gene: TRBV18; j_gene: TRBJ2-5; abundance: once; d_gene: .; CDR3aa: CASSPPLLETQYF; CDR3nt: TGTGCCAGCTCACCACCCCTCTTAGAGACCCAGTACTTC
v_gene: TRBV2; j_gene: TRBJ1-1; abundance: .; d_gene: .; CDR3aa: CASTLSAAMNTEAFF; CDR3nt: TGTGCCAGCACCCTTTCCGCGGCTATGAACACTGAAGCTTTCTTT
v_gene: TRBV10-3; j_gene: TRBJ2-1; abundance: .; d_gene: TRBD2; CDR3aa: CATIPGLAGEFNEQFF; CDR3nt: TGTGCCACGATCCCGGGACTAGCGGGAGAGTTCAATGAGCAGTTCTTC
v_gene: TRBV7-9; j_gene: TRBJ1-1; abundance: .; d_gene: TRBD1; CDR3aa: CASSLSGTGGTEAFF; CDR3nt: TGTGCCAGCAGCCTCTCGGGGACAGGGGGCACTGAAGCTTTCTTT
v_gene: TRBV19; j_gene: TRBJ2-5; abundance: .; d_gene: TRBD2; CDR3aa: CASRAGGAQETQYF; CDR3nt: TGTGCCAGTAGGGCGGGGGGAGCCCAAGAGACCCAGTACTTC
v_gene: TRBV6-6; j_gene: TRBJ1-5; abundance: .; d_gene: TRBD1; CDR3aa: CASSLTGEKPQHF; CDR3nt: TGTGCCAGCAGTTTGACAGGGGAGAAGCCCCAGCATTTT
v_gene: TRBV19; j_gene: TRBJ1-2; abundance: .; d_gene: TRBD1; CDR3aa: CASSRAAQGANYGYTF; CDR3nt: TGTGCCAGTAGTCGAGCCGCTCAGGGGGCTAACTATGGCTACACCTTC
v_gene: TRBV6-5; j_gene: TRBJ1-6; abundance: once; d_gene: .; CDR3aa: CASRAGVLLNSPLHF; CDR3nt: TGTGCCAGCAGGGCAGGGGTTCTTCTTAATTCACCCCTCCACTTT
v_gene: TRBV15; j_gene: TRBJ2-7; abundance: .; d_gene: TRBD2; CDR3aa: CATSRDGTSLFYEQYF; CDR3nt: TGTGCCACCAGCAGAGATGGGACTAGCTTATTTTACGAGCAGTACTTC
v_gene: TRBV30; j_gene: TRBJ1-2; abundance: .; d_gene: .; CDR3aa: CAWARVLYGYTF; CDR3nt: TGTGCCTGGGCCAGGGTCCTCTATGGCTACACCTTC
v_gene: TRBV5-1; j_gene: TRBJ2-1; abundance: .; d_gene: .; CDR3aa: CASSFTGVSYNEQFF; CDR3nt: TGCGCCAGCAGCTTTACAGGAGTTTCCTACAATGAGCAGTTCTTC
v_gene: TRBV7-3; j_gene: TRBJ2-3; abundance: .; d_gene: TRBD2; CDR3aa: CASSPGLGHRDTQYF; CDR3nt: TGTGCCAGCAGCCCCGGACTAGGGCACCGAGATACGCAGTATTTT
v_gene: TRBV11-3; j_gene: TRBJ2-2; abundance: .; d_gene: TRBD1; CDR3aa: CASSTRRQGITGELFF; CDR3nt: TGTGCCAGCAGCACTCGGCGACAGGGCATCACCGGGGAGCTGTTTTTT